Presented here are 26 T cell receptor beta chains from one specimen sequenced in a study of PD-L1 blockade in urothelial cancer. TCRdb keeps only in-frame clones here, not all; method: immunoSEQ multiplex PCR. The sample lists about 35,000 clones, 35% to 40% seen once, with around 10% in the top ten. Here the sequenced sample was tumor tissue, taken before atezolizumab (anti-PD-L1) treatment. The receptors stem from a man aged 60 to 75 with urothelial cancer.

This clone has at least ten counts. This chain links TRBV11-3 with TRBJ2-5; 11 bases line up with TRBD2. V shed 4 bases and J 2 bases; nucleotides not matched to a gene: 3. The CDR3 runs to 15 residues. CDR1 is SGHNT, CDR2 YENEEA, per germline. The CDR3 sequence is CASSSIAGGQETQYF. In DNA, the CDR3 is TGTGCCAGCAGCTCTATAGCGGGGGGGCAAGAGACCCAGTACTTC. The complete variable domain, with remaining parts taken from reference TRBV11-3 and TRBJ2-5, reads EAGVVQSPRYKIIEKKQPVAFWCNPISGHNTLYWYLQNLGQGPELLIRYENEEAVDDSQLPKDRFSAERLKGVDSTLKIQPAELGDSAVYLCASSSIAGGQETQYFGPGTRLLVL.

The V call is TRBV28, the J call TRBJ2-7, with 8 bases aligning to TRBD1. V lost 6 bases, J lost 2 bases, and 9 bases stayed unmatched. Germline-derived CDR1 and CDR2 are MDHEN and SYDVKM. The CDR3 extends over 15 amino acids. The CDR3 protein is CASRFTSDRAYEQYF. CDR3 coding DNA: TGTGCCAGCAGATTCACGTCGGACAGGGCCTACGAGCAGTACTTC.

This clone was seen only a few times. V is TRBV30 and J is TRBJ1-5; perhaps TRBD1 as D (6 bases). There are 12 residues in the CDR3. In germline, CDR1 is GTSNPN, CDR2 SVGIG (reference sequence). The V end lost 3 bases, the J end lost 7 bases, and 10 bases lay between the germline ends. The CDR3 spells CAWRLQGQPQHF. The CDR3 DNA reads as TGTGCCTGGAGGTTACAGGGACAGCCCCAGCATTTT.

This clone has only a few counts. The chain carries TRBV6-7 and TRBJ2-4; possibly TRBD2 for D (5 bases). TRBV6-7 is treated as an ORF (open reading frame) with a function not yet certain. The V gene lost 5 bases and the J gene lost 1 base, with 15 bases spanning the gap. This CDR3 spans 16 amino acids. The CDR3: CASSERGLTAKNIQYF. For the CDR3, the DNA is TGTGCCAGCAGTGAAAGAGGGTTGACTGCCAAAAACATTCAGTACTTC.

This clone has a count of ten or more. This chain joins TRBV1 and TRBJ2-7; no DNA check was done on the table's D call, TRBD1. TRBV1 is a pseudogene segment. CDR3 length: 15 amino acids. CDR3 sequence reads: CASSPGDQGVYEQYF. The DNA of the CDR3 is TGCGCCAGCAGCCCAGGGGACCAGGGGGTCTACGAGCAGTACTTC.

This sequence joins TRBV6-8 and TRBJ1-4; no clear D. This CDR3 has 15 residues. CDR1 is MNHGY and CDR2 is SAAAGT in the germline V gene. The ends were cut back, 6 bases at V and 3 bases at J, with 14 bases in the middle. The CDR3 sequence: CASRVDRAPNEKLFF. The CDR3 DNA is TGTGCCAGCAGGGTGGACCGCGCCCCTAATGAAAAACTGTTTTTT.

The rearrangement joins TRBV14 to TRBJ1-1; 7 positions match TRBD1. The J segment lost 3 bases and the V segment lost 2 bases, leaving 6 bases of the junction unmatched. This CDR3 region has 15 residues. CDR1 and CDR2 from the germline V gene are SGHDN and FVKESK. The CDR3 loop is CASSQQGVPDTEAFF. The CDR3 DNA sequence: TGTGCCAGCAGCCAACAGGGGGTCCCTGACACTGAAGCTTTCTTT.

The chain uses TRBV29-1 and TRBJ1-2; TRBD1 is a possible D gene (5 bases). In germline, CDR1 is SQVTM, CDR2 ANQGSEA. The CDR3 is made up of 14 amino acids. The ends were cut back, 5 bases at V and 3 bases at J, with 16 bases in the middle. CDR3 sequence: CSVRSSGPDYGYTF. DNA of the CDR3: TGCAGCGTTAGATCTTCAGGGCCAGACTATGGCTACACCTTC. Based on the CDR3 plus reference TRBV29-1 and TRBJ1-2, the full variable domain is SAVISQKPSRDICQRGTSLTIQCQVDSQVTMMFWYRQQPGQSLTLIATANQGSEATYESGFVIDKFPISRPNLTFSTLTVSNMSPEDSSIYLCSVRSSGPDYGYTFGSGTRLTVV.

DNA for the CDR3: TGCGCCAGCACCGAACAGGGAACTAATGAAAAACTGTTTTTT. Protein sequence: CASTEQGTNEKLFF. This chain links TRBV5-1 with TRBJ1-4; tentative D call: TRBD1 (6 bases). The CDR3 runs 14 residues. Germline loops: CDR1 SGHRS, CDR2 YFSETQ. Between the trimmed V and J ends, which lost 6 bases and 1 base, there was a span of 10 bases.

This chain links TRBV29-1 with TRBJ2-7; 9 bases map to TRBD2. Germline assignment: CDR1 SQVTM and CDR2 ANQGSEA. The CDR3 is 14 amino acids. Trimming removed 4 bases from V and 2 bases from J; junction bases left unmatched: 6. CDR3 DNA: TGCAGCGTTGTTGCTAGCGGGGTGCCCTACGAGCAGTACTTC. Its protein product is CSVVASGVPYEQYF.

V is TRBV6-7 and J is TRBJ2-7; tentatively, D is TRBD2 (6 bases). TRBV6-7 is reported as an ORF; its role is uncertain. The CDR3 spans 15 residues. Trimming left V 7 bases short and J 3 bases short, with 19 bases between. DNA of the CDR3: TGTGCCAGCACCCCGGCGGCGGGGACCGACTACGAGCAGTACTTC. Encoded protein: CASTPAAGTDYEQYF.

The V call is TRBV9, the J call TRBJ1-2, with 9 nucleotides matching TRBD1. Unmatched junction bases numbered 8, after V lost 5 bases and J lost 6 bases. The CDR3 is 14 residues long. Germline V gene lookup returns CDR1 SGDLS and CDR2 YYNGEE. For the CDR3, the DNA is TGTGCCAGCAGTGAAACAGGGGGCATTCATGGCTACACCTTC. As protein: CASSETGGIHGYTF.

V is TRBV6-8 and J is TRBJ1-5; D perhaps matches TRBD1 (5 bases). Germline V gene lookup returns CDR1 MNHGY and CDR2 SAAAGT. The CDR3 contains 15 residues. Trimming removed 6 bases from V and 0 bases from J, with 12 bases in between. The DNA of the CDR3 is TGTGCCAGCAGGGTCGACAGATTTAGCAATCAGCCCCAGCATTTT. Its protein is CASRVDRFSNQPQHF.

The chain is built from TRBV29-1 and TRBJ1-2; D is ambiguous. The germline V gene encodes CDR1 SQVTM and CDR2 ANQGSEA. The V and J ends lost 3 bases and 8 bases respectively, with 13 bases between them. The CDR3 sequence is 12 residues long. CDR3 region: CSVEEGQIGYTF. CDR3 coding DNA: TGCAGCGTTGAGGAGGGCCAGATCGGCTACACCTTC.

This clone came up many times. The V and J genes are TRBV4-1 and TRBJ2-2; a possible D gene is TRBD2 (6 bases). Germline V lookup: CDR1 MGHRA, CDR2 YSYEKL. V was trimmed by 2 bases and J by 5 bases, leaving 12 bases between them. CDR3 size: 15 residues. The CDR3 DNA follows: TGCGCCAGCAGCCAACCTGGCGGGGTGACCGGGGAGCTGTTTTTT. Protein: CASSQPGGVTGELFF.

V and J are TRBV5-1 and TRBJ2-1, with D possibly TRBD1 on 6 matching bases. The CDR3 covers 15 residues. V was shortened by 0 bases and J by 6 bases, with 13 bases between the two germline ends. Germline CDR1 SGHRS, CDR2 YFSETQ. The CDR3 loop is CASSLAAGVSNEQFF. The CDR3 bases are TGCGCCAGCAGCTTGGCGGCAGGGGTATCCAATGAGCAGTTCTTC.

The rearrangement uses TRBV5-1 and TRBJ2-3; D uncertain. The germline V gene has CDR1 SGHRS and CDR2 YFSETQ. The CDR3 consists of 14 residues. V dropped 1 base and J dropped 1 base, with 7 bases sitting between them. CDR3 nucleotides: TGCGCCAGCAGCTTGCTACCTCGCACAGATACGCAGTATTTT. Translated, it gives CASSLLPRTDTQYF.

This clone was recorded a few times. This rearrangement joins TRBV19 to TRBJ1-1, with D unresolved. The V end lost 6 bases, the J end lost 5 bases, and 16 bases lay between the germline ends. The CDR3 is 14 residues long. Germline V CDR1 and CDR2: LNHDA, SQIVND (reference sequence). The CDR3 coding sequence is TGTGCCAGTAGGCCGTTAAGCCAAGGGACTGAAGCTTTCTTT. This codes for CASRPLSQGTEAFF.

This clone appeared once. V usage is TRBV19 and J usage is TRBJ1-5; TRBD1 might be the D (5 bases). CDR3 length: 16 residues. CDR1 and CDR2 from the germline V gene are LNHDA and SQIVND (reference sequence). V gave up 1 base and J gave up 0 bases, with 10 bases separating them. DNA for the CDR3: TGTGCCAGTAGTATAGGGGGCGGAGGTAGCAATCAGCCCCAGCATTTT. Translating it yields CASSIGGGGSNQPQHF.

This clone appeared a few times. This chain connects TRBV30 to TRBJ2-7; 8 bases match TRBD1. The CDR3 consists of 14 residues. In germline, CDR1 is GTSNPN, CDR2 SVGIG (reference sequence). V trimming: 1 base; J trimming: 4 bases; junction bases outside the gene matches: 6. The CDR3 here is CAWSGGQGAYEQYF. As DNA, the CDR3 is TGTGCCTGGAGTGGAGGGCAGGGGGCATACGAGCAGTACTTC.

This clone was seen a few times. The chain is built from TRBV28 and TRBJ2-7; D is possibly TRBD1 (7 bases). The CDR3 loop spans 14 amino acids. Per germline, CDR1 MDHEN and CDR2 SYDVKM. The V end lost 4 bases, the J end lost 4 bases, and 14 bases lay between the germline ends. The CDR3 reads CASSSQGGRYEQYF. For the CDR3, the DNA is TGTGCCAGCAGTTCTCAGGGGGGTCGGTACGAGCAGTACTTC.

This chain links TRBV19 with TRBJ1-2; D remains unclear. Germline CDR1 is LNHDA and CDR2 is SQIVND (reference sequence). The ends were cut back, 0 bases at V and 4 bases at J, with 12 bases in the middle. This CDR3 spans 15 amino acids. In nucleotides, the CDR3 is TGTGCCAGTAGTATAGACGCCCGGGTGTCCTATGGCTACACCTTC. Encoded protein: CASSIDARVSYGYTF.

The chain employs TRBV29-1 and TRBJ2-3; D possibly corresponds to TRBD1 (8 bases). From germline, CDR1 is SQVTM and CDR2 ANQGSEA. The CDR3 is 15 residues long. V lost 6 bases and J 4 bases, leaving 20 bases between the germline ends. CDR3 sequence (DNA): TGCAGCGTCAATGGACAGGGAGGGACGGCAGATACGCAGTATTTT. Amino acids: CSVNGQGGTADTQYF.

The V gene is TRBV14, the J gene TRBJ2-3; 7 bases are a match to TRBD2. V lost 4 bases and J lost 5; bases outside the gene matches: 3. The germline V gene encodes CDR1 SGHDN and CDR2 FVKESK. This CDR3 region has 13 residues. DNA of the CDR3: TGTGCCAGCAGCCTGGCGGGGGTAGATACGCAGTATTTT. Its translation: CASSLAGVDTQYF.

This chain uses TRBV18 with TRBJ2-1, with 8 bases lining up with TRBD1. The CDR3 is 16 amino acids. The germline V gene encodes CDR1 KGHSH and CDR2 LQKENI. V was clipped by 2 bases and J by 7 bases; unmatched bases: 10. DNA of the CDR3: TGTGCCAGCTCACCAAGCTCAGGGGGCGTACTTAATGAGCAGTTCTTC. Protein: CASSPSSGGVLNEQFF.

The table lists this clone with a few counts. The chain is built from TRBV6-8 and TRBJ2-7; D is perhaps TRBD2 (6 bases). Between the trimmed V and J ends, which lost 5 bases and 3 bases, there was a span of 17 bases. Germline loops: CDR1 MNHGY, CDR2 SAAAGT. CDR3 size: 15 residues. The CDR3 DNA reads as TGTGCCAGCAGTCGACTTACCGGGACTGTCTACGAGCAGTACTTC. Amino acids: CASSRLTGTVYEQYF.